This T cell receptor (beta chain) was captured by sequencing in a study of identical twins. Points on this clonotype: No antigen is known for it. An end of the junction differs from the germline gene, which may be a read error.

The CDR3 covers 13 residues. cDNA molecules carried unique molecular identifiers, and template switching added a universal primer site. TCRdb analysed the 5' RACE reads with MiXCR anew, one entry per CDR3 protein. Here the sample spans 500,000 to 550,000 distinct CDR3 sequences, 20% to 25% being singletons. Study-level results: Compared with models, monozygotic twins showed more out-of-frame TCR alpha sharing.

These sequences were also reported in another study, on yellow fever vaccine responses in identical twins.

The chain carries TRBV12-3 or TRBV12-4 and TRBJ2-5, with D possibly being TRBD1 (5 bases). Sequencing was performed on CD4+ T cells sorted from blood. The TCR sequence derives from a woman under 30 in good health. Here the CDR3 reads CASARAPQGTQYF. The CDR3 DNA follows: TGTGCCTCCGCCAGGGCGCCCCAAGGGACCCAGTACTTC.